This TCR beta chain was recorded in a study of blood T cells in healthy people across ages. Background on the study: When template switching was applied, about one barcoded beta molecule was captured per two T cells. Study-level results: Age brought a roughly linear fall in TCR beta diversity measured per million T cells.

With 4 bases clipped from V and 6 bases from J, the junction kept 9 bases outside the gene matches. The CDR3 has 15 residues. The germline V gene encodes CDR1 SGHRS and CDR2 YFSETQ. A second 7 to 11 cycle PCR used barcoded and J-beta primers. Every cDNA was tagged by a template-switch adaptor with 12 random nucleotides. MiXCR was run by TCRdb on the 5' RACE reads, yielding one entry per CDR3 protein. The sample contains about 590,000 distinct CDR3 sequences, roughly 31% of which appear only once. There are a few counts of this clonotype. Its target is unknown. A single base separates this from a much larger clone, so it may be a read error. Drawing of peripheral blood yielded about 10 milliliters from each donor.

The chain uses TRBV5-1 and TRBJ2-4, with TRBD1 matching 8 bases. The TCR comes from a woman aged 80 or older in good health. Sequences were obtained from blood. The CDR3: CASSLSGRGRNIQYF. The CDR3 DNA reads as TGCGCCAGCAGCCTGTCCGGCAGGGGGCGAAACATTCAGTACTTC.